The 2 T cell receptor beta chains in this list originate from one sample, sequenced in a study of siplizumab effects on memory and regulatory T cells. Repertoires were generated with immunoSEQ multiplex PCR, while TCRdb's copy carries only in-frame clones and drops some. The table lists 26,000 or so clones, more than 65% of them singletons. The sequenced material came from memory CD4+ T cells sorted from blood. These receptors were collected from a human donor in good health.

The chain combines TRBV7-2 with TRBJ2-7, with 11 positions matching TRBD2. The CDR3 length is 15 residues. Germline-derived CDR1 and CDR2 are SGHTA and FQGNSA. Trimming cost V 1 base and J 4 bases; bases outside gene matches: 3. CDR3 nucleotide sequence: TGTGCCAGCAGCTTAGGCGGGACTAGCGGATACGAGCAGTACTTC. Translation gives CASSLGGTSGYEQYF.

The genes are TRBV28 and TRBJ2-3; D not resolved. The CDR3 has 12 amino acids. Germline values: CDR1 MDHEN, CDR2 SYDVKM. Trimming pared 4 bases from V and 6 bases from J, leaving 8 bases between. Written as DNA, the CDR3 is TGTGCCAGCAGTTCTACGGCCGATACGCAGTATTTT. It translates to CASSSTADTQYF.